The 14 T cell receptor beta chains below were found in one sample sequenced in a study of T cells in pancreatic ductal adenocarcinoma. This table comes from immunoSEQ multiplex PCR, and its TCRdb copy is limited to in-frame clones, with some not included. The profile shows roughly 100,000 clones, over 90% of them singletons. The selected patients with pancreatic ductal adenocarcinoma had surgery but no neoadjuvant therapy. The source material was PBMCs. Source of these receptors: a human donor with pancreatic ductal adenocarcinoma.

This chain uses TRBV10-3 with TRBJ1-5; D gene ambiguous. The CDR3 is made up of 16 amino acids. CDR1 is ENHRY and CDR2 is SYGVKD in the germline V gene. The germline V and J ends were trimmed by 0 bases and 7 bases, with 16 bases remaining between them. The CDR3 nucleotides are TGTGCCATCAGTGAGTCATTGGTATGGGCAGGCCAGCCCCAGCATTTT. It is translated as CAISESLVWAGQPQHF.

The chain links TRBV6-5 to TRBJ2-3; TRBD2 aligns across 10 bases. V was pared by 7 bases and J by 3 bases, with 7 bases of the junction left unmatched. The CDR3 spans 15 residues. Per the germline V gene, CDR1 is MNHEY and CDR2 is SVGAGI. The CDR3 spells CASTTGLAHTDTQYF. As DNA, the CDR3 is TGTGCCAGCACGACGGGACTAGCGCATACAGATACGCAGTATTTT.

The J gene is TRBJ1-3, the V gene TRBV2; possible D gene TRBD1, 5 bases. Trimming cost V 5 bases and J 0 bases, with 11 bases left between them. CDR3 length: 15 amino acids. CDR1 and CDR2 (germline): SNHLY, FYNNEI. As DNA, the CDR3 is TGTGCCAGCAGTATACAGGAGACCTCTGGAAACACCATATATTTT. This codes for CASSIQETSGNTIYF.

The V call is TRBV13, the J call TRBJ2-3, with 7 nucleotides matching TRBD2. V lost 2 bases to trimming and J lost 1 base; unmatched junction nucleotides: 6. CDR1 PRHDT and CDR2 FYEKMQ come from the germline V gene (reference sequence). The CDR3 totals 16 residues. Written as DNA, the CDR3 is TGTGCCAGCAGCTTATCTGTGGGGAGGGGCACAGATACGCAGTATTTT. Protein product: CASSLSVGRGTDTQYF.

This clone has only one observation. The chain employs TRBV27 and TRBJ2-6; the D gene is possibly TRBD1 (6 bases). From germline, CDR1 is MNHEY and CDR2 SMNVEV (reference sequence). CDR3 length: 18 amino acids. V lost 0 bases, J lost 4 bases, and 16 bases lay in between. The CDR3 region has the DNA TGTGCCAGCAGTTTATCGGGGATTCAGGGGTCAGGGGCCAACGTCCTGACTTTC. This sequence encodes CASSLSGIQGSGANVLTF.

Only one count was recorded for this clone. This chain joins TRBV5-6 and TRBJ2-6, with no clear D. This CDR3 has 15 residues. The ends were cut back, 4 bases at V and 2 bases at J, with 10 bases in the middle. The V gene's germline CDR1 is SGHDT and CDR2 YYEEEE. The CDR3, as DNA: TGTGCCAGCAGCGCTTTGTCAGCTGGGGCCAACGTCCTGACTTTC. Residues: CASSALSAGANVLTF.

The CDR3 DNA reads TGCGCCAGCAGCAGCCTCACAGATACGCAGTATTTT. This translates into CASSSLTDTQYF. The chain carries TRBV5-1 and TRBJ2-3; no reliable D call. Deletions cut 4 bases from V and 2 bases from J, with 5 bases between. Per germline, CDR1 SGHRS and CDR2 YFSETQ. The CDR3 contains 12 residues.

The chain is built from TRBV19 and TRBJ2-7; maybe TRBD1 (6 bases). Per the germline V gene, CDR1 is LNHDA and CDR2 is SQIVND (reference sequence). This CDR3 is 13 amino acids long. Trimming cost V 3 bases and J 2 bases, with 8 bases left between them. For the CDR3, the DNA is TGTGCCAGTAGTATGACAGGTCCCTACGAGCAGTACTTC. Translation gives CASSMTGPYEQYF.

This chain links TRBV5-6 with TRBJ2-7; 7 positions match TRBD2. This CDR3 region has 15 residues. Trimming cost V 2 bases and J 4 bases; bases outside gene matches: 9. Germline V gives CDR1 SGHDT, CDR2 YYEEEE. The CDR3 sequence is CASSLRLAVAYEQYF. The CDR3 nucleotides are TGTGCCAGCAGCTTAAGGCTAGCGGTGGCGTACGAGCAGTACTTC.

The chain joins TRBV10-3 to TRBJ2-3; no clear D. This CDR3 has 14 residues. Germline CDR1 is ENHRY and CDR2 is SYGVKD. Trimming cost V 9 bases and J 5 bases, with 18 bases left between them. The CDR3 DNA follows: TGTGCCATAATCGGTCCGCGGCGGCGAGATACGCAGTATTTT. This sequence encodes CAIIGPRRRDTQYF.

The chain combines TRBV27 with TRBJ2-6; 7 positions match TRBD2. Germline V CDR1 and CDR2: MNHEY, SMNVEV (reference sequence). This CDR3 has 14 residues. V dropped 5 bases and J dropped 2; count of bases not matched to a gene: 0. The CDR3 is CASSLAAGANVLTF. The CDR3 coding sequence is TGTGCCAGCAGTCTAGCGGCTGGGGCCAACGTCCTGACTTTC. Variable domain in full (rest from reference TRBV27 and TRBJ2-6): EAQVTQNPRYLITVTGKKLTVTCSQNMNHEYMSWYRQDPGLGLRQIYYSMNVEVTDKGDVPEGYKVSRKEKRNFPLILESPSPNQTSLYFCASSLAAGANVLTFGAGSRLTVL.

The chain links TRBV5-1 to TRBJ2-3, with D possibly being TRBD2 (5 bases). Trimming took 0 bases from V and 6 from J, leaving 11 bases between them. The germline gives CDR1 SGHRS, CDR2 YFSETQ. The CDR3 has 14 amino acids. This CDR3 is CASSLGQEVDTQYF. The CDR3 nucleotides read TGCGCCAGCAGCTTGGGGCAGGAGGTGGATACGCAGTATTTT.

The gene calls are TRBV9 and TRBJ2-1; 10 bases agree with TRBD2. Unmatched junction bases numbered 5, after V lost 3 bases and J lost 5 bases. Germline CDR1 and CDR2: SGDLS and YYNGEE. The CDR3 extends over 15 amino acids. The CDR3 loop reads CASSAPSGSHNEQFF. As DNA, the CDR3 is TGTGCCAGCAGCGCCCCTAGCGGGAGTCACAATGAGCAGTTCTTC.

V gene TRBV9 combines with J gene TRBJ2-7; D remains ambiguous. V shed 4 bases and J shed 3 bases, with 17 bases lying between them. The germline V gene encodes CDR1 SGDLS and CDR2 YYNGEE. The CDR3 is 15 residues long. CDR3 sequence: CASSPQTGNLYEQYF. In DNA form, the CDR3 reads TGTGCCAGCAGCCCCCAAACGGGTAATCTCTACGAGCAGTACTTC.